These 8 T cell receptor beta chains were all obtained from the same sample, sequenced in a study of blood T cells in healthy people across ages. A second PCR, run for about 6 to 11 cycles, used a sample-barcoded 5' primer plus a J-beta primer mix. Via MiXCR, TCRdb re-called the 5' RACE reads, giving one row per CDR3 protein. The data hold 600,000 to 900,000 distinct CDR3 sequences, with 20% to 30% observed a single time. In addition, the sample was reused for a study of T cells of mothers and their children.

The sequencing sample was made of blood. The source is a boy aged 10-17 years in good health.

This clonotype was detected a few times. CDR3 protein: CASSPNRGHEKLFF. The CDR3 coding sequence is TGCGCCAGCAGCCCGAACAGGGGTCACGAAAAACTGTTTTTT. This chain joins TRBV4-1 and TRBJ1-4, with 7 nucleotides matching TRBD1. CDR3 length: 14 residues. Germline CDR1 MGHRA, CDR2 YSYEKL. Trimming at V came to 4 bases and at J to 8 bases, leaving 7 bases not matched to a gene.

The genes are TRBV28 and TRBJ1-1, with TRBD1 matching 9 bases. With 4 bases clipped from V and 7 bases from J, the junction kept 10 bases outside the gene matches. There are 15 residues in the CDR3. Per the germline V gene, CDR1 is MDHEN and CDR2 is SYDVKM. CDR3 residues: CASSSAGTGYVEAFF. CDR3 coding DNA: TGTGCCAGCAGTTCCGCCGGGACAGGGTATGTTGAAGCTTTCTTT. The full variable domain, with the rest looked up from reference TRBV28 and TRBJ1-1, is DVKVTQSSRYLVKRTGEKVFLECVQDMDHENMFWYRQDPGLGLRLIYFSYDVKMKEKGDIPEGYSVSREKKERFSLILESASTNQTSMYLCASSSAGTGYVEAFFGQGTRLTVV.

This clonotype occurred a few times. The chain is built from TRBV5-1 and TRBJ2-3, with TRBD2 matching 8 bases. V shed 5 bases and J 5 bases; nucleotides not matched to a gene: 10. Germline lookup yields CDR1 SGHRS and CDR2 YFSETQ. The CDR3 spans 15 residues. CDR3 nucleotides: TGCGCCAGCAGGAGCGGGGGCCCGGTTCTAGATACGCAGTATTTT. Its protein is CASRSGGPVLDTQYF.

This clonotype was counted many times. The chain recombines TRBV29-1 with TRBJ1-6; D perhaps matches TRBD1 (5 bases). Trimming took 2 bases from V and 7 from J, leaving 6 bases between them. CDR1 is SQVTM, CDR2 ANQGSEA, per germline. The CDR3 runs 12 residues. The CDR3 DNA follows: TGCAGCGTTGAAACAGGAAATTCACCCCTCCACTTT. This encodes CSVETGNSPLHF.

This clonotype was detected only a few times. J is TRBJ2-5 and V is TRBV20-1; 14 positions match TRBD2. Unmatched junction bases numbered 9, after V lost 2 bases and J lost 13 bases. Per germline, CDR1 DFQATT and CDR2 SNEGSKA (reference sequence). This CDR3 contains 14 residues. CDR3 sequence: CSARNPGLAGEWYF. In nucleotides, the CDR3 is TGCAGTGCTAGAAATCCGGGACTAGCGGGGGAATGGTACTTC.

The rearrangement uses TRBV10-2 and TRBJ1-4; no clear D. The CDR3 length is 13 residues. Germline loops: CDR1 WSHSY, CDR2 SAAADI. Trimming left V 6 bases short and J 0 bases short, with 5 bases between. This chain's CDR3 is CASRHATNEKLFF. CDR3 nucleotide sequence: TGCGCCAGCAGACATGCAACTAATGAAAAACTGTTTTTT.

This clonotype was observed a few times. This CDR3 reads CASSPRGTIDYEQYF. For the CDR3, the DNA is TGCGCCAGCAGCCCCCGTGGGACAATCGACTACGAGCAGTACTTC. The V gene is TRBV5-1, the J gene TRBJ2-5, with D perhaps TRBD1 (6 bases). The DNA end is a closer match to TRBJ2-7, so the J assignment may be wrong. This CDR3 has 15 amino acids. The germline gives CDR1 SGHRS, CDR2 YFSETQ.

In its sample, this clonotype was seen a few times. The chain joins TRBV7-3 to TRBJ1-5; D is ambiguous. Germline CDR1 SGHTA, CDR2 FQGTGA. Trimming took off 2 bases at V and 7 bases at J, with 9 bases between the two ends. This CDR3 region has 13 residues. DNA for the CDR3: TGTGCCAGCAGCTTATTCGGTGGCCAGCCCCAGCATTTT. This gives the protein CASSLFGGQPQHF.